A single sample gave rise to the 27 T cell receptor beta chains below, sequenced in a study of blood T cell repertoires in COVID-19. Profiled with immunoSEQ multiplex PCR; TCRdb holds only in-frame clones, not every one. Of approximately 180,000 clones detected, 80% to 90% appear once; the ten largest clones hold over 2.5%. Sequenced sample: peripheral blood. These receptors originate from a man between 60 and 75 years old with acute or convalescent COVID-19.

CDR3 sequence reads: CATSDFTGGTDTQYF. As DNA, the CDR3 is TGTGCCACCAGTGATTTTACGGGAGGCACAGATACGCAGTATTTT. The chain carries TRBV24-1 and TRBJ2-3; D is possibly TRBD2 (6 bases). Germline V lookup: CDR1 KGHDR, CDR2 SFDVKD. V was shortened by 1 base and J by 1 base, with 8 bases between the two germline ends. The CDR3 is made up of 15 amino acids.

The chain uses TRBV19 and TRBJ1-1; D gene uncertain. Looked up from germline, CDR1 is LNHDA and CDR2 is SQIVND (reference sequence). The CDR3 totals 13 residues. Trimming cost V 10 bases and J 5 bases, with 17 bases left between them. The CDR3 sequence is CATRGSGFTEAFF. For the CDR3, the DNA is TGTGCCACCAGAGGCTCGGGGTTTACTGAAGCTTTCTTT.

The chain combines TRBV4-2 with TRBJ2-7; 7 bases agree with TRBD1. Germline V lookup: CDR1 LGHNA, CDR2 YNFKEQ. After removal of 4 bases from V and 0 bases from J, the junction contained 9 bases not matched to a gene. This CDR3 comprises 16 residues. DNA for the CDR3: TGTGCCAGCAGCCCAGAGACCGGGACAGCCTCCTACGAGCAGTACTTC. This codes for CASSPETGTASYEQYF.

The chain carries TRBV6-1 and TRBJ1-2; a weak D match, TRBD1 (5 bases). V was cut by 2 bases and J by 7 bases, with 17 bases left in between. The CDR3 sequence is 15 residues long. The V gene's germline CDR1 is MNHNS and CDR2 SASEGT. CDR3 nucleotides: TGTGCCAGCAGTGAACTATTAGGACAAACCGGTGGCTACACCTTC. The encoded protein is CASSELLGQTGGYTF.

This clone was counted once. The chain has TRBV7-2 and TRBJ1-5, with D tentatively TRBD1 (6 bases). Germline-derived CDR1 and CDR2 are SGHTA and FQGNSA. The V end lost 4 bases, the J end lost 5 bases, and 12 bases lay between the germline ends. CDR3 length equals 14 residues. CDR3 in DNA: TGTGCCAGCAGCTCCATGACAGGCTATCAGCCCCAGCATTTT. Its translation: CASSSMTGYQPQHF.

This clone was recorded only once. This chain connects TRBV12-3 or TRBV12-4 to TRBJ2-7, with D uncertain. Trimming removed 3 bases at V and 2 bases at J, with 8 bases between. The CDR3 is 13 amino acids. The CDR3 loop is CASSLNSAYEQYF. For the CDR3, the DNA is TGTGCCAGCAGTTTGAACTCTGCCTACGAGCAGTACTTC.

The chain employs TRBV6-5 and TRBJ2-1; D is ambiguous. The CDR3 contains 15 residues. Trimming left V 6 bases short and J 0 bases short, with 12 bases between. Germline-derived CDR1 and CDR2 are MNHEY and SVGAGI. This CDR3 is CASRRAPSSYNEQFF. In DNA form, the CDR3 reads TGTGCCAGCAGACGAGCGCCGAGCTCCTACAATGAGCAGTTCTTC.

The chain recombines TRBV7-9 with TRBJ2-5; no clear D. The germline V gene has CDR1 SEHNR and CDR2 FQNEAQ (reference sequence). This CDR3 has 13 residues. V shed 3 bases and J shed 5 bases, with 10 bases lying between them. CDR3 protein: CASSFPEPETQYF. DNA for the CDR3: TGTGCCAGCAGCTTCCCGGAGCCGGAGACCCAGTACTTC. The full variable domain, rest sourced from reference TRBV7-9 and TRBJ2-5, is DTGVSQNPRHKITKRGQNVTFRCDPISEHNRLYWYRQTLGQGPEFLTYFQNEAQLEKSRLLSDRFSAERPKGSFSTLEIQRTEQGDSAMYLCASSFPEPETQYFGPGTRLLVL.

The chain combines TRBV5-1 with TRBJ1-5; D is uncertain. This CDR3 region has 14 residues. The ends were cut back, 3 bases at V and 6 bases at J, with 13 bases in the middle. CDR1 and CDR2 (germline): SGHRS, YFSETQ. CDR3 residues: CASSSGREGQPQHF. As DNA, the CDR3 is TGCGCCAGCAGCTCCGGGCGGGAAGGTCAGCCCCAGCATTTT.

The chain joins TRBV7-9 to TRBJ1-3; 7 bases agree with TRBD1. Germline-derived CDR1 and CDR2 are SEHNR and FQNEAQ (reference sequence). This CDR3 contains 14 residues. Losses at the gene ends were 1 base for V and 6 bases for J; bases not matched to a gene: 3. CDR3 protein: CASSLEGGENTIYF. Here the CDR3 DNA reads TGTGCCAGCAGCTTAGAAGGGGGCGAAAACACCATATATTTT.

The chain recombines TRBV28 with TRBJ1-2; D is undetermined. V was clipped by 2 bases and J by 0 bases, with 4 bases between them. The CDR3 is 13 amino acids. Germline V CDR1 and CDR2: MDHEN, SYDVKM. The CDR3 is CASSLDTNYGYTF. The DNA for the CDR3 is TGTGCCAGCAGTTTAGACACTAACTATGGCTACACCTTC.

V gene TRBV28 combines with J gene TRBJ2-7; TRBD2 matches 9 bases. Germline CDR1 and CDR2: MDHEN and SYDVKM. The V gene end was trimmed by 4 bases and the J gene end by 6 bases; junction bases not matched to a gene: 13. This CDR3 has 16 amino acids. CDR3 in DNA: TGTGCCAGCAGTTCCACCACGGCGGGAGGGCCGGGCGAGCAGTACTTC. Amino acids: CASSSTTAGGPGEQYF.

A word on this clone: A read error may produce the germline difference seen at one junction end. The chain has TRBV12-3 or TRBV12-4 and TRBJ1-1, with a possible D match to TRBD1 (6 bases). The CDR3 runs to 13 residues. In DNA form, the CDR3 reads TGTGCCAGCAGTGGACAGCAAAACAGTGAAGCTTTCTTT. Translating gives CASSGQQNSEAFF.

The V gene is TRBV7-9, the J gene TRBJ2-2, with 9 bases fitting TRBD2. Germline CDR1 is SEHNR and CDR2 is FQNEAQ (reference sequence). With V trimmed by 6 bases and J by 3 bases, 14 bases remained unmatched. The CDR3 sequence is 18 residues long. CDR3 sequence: CASSPGLVAGADTGELFF. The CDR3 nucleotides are TGTGCCAGCAGTCCAGGACTGGTAGCGGGAGCGGACACCGGGGAGCTGTTTTTT.

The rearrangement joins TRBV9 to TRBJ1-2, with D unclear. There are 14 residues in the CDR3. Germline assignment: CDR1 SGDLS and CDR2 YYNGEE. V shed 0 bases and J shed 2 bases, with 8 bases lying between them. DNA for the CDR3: TGTGCCAGCAGCGTAGTGCATGAGAACTATGGCTACACCTTC. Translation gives CASSVVHENYGYTF.

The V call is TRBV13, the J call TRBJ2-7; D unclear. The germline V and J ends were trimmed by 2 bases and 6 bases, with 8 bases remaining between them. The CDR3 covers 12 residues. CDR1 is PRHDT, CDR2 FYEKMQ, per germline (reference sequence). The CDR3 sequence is CASSLSNGEQYF. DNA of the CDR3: TGTGCCAGCAGCTTAAGTAACGGCGAGCAGTACTTC. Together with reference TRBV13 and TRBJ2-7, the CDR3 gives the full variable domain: AAGVIQSPRHLIKEKRETATLKCYPIPRHDTVYWYQQGPGQDPQFLISFYEKMQSDKGSIPDRFSAQQFSDYHSELNMSSLELGDSALYFCASSLSNGEQYFGPGTRLTVT.

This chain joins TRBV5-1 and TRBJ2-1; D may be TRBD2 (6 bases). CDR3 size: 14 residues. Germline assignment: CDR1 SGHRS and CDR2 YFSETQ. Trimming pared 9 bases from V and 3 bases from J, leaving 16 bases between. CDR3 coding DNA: TGCGCCACACGAACCGGGACTCACTACAATGAGCAGTTCTTC. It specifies CATRTGTHYNEQFF.

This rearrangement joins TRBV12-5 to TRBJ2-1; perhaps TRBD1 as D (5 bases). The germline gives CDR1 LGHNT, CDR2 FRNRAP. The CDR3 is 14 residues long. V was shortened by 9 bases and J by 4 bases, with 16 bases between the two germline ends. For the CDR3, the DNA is TGTGCTAGCCGCCAGGGAATACAGTACAATGAGCAGTTCTTC. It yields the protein CASRQGIQYNEQFF.

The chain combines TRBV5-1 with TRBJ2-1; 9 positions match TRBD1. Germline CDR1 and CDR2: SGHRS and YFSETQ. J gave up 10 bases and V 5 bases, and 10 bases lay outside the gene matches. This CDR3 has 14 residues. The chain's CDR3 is CASSRAGGQGEQFF. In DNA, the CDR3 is TGCGCCAGCAGTCGGGCAGGGGGACAGGGCGAGCAGTTCTTC.

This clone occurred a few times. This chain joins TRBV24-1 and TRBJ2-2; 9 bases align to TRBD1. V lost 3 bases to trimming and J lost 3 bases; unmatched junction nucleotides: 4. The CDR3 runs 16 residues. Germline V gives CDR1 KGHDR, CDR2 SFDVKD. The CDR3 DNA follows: TGTGCCACCAGTGATCCGGACAGGGGAGACACCGGGGAGCTGTTTTTT. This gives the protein CATSDPDRGDTGELFF.

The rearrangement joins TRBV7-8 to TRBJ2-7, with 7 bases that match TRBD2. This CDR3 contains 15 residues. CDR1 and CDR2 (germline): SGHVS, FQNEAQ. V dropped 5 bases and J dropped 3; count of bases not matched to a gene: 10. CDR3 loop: CASSPTAGSFYEQYF. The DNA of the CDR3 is TGTGCCAGCAGCCCTACAGCGGGAAGCTTCTACGAGCAGTACTTC.

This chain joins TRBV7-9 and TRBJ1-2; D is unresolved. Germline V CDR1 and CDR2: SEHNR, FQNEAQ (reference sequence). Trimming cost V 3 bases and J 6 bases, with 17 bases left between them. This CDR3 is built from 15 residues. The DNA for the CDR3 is TGTGCCAGCAGCTTCGCCGTGAGCCCCGAGAATGGCTACACCTTC. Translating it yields CASSFAVSPENGYTF. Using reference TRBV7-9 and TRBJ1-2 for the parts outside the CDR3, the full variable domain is DTGVSQNPRHKITKRGQNVTFRCDPISEHNRLYWYRQTLGQGPEFLTYFQNEAQLEKSRLLSDRFSAERPKGSFSTLEIQRTEQGDSAMYLCASSFAVSPENGYTFGSGTRLTVV.

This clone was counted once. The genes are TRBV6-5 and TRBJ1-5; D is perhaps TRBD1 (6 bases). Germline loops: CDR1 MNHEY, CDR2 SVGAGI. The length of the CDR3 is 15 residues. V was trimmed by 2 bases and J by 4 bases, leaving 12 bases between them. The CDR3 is CASSYQQGNNQPQHF. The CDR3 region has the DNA TGTGCCAGCAGTTACCAACAGGGTAATAATCAGCCCCAGCATTTT.

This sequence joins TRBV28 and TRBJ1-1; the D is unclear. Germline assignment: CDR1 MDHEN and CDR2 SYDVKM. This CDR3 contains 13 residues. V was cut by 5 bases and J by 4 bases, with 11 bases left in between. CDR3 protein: CASSLPGITEAFF. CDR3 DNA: TGTGCCAGCAGTCTTCCGGGGATCACTGAAGCTTTCTTT.

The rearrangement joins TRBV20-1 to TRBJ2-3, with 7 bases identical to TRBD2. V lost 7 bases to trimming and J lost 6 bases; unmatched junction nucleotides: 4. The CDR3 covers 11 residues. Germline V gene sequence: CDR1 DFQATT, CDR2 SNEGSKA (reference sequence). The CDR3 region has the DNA TGCAGTGACACACTAGCGGATACGCAGTATTTT. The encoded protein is CSDTLADTQYF.

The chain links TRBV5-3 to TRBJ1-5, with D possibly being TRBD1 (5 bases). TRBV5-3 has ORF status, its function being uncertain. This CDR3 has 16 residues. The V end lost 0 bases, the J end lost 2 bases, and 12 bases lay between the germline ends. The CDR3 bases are TGTGCCAGAAGCTTGGTCGCCAGGGATGGCAATCAGCCCCAGCATTTT. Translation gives CARSLVARDGNQPQHF.

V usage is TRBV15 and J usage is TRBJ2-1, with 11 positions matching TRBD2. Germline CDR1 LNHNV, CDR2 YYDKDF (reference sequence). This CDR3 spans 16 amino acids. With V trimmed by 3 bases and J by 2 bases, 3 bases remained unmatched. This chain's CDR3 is CATSRTSGAPYNEQFF. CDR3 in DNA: TGTGCCACCAGCAGGACTAGCGGGGCCCCCTACAATGAGCAGTTCTTC.